Below, 27 T cell receptor beta chains from the same sample are listed, as sequenced in a study of T cell responses to AZD1222 COVID-19 vaccine. TCRdb's table, derived via immunoSEQ multiplex PCR, lists solely in-frame clones and lacks some. The table has more than 150,000 clones, over 80% seen once; the top ten hold around 5.8%. Source: peripheral blood, taken on day 0 of AZD1222 vaccination. The receptors stem from an adult in good health.

The chain links TRBV4-1 to TRBJ2-2, with 8 bases lining up with TRBD2. In germline, CDR1 is MGHRA, CDR2 YSYEKL. V was clipped by 0 bases and J by 3 bases; unmatched bases: 6. There are 17 residues in the CDR3. CDR3 region: CASSQEGGGRYTGELFF. The CDR3 region has the DNA TGCGCCAGCAGCCAAGAGGGAGGCGGGAGGTACACCGGGGAGCTGTTTTTT.

The V gene is TRBV3-1 (or the pseudogene TRBV3-2), the J gene TRBJ2-2; no clear D gene. Per germline, CDR1 LGHDT and CDR2 YNNKEL (reference sequence). This CDR3 is built from 16 residues. V lost 4 bases and J 1 base, leaving 13 bases between the germline ends. CDR3 in amino acids: CASSLVAGMNTGELFF. The CDR3 nucleotides read TGTGCCAGCAGCCTGGTAGCCGGAATGAACACCGGGGAGCTGTTTTTT.

This clone turned up a few times. The genes are TRBV4-2 and TRBJ1-6; D gene uncertain. The CDR3 has 18 residues. V was shortened by 0 bases and J by 0 bases, with 12 bases between the two germline ends. In germline, CDR1 is LGHNA, CDR2 YNFKEQ. The CDR3 DNA sequence: TGTGCCAGCAGCCAAGACATGGGCCAGAGCTCCTATAATTCACCCCTCCACTTT. This translates into CASSQDMGQSSYNSPLHF.

CDR3: CASSPLKDTQYF. CDR3 DNA sequence: TGTGCCAGCTCACCTCTTAAAGATACGCAGTATTTT. The chain is built from TRBV18 and TRBJ2-3; D remains unclear. Germline CDR1 KGHSH, CDR2 LQKENI. The CDR3 has 12 residues. V was pared by 3 bases and J by 5 bases, with 6 bases between. Full variable domain (missing parts from reference TRBV18 and TRBJ2-3): NAGVMQNPRHLVRRRGQEARLRCSPMKGHSHVYWYRQLPEEGLKFMVYLQKENIIDESGMPKERFSAEFPKEGPSILRIQQVVRGDSAAYFCASSPLKDTQYFGPGTRLTVL.

The chain couples TRBV7-8 to TRBJ2-7, with a tentative D call TRBD2 (5 bases). CDR3 length equals 15 residues. Germline V gene lookup returns CDR1 SGHVS and CDR2 FQNEAQ. V was pared by 3 bases and J by 4 bases, with 16 bases between. The CDR3 here is CASSLIELAPYEQYF. CDR3 DNA sequence: TGTGCCAGCAGCTTGATAGAATTAGCGCCGTACGAGCAGTACTTC.

The V call is TRBV24-1, the J call TRBJ1-5, with D possibly TRBD1 on 5 matching bases. V lost 5 bases and J lost 4, with 11 bases in between. Germline CDR1 KGHDR, CDR2 SFDVKD. The CDR3 extends over 14 amino acids. DNA of the CDR3: TGTGCCACCAGTGGTGGGGGGGAGAATCAGCCCCAGCATTTT. Its translation is CATSGGGENQPQHF.

This rearrangement joins TRBV6-6 to TRBJ2-2; perhaps TRBD2 as D (6 bases). In germline, CDR1 is MNHNY, CDR2 SVGAGI (reference sequence). V dropped 6 bases and J dropped 7 bases, with 15 bases sitting between them. This CDR3 is built from 14 residues. The CDR3 spells CASSPRRESGELFF. The CDR3 coding sequence is TGTGCCAGCAGCCCCCGGAGGGAGAGCGGGGAGCTGTTTTTT.

CDR3 sequence reads: CASSYSKGRQTSEAFF. CDR3 nucleotide sequence: TGTGCCAGCAGTTACTCGAAAGGCAGGCAGACTTCTGAAGCTTTCTTT. This rearrangement joins TRBV6-6 to TRBJ1-1, with D hard to call. The CDR3 consists of 16 residues. V dropped 0 bases and J dropped 6 bases, with 17 bases sitting between them. Germline CDR1 reads MNHNY; CDR2 reads SVGAGI (reference sequence).

This chain joins TRBV7-2 and TRBJ2-7; unclear D gene. Germline CDR1 SGHTA, CDR2 FQGNSA. The V end lost 2 bases, the J end lost 7 bases, and 6 bases lay between the germline ends. There are 11 residues in the CDR3. The CDR3 loop is CASSLFAEQYF. The CDR3 DNA sequence: TGTGCCAGCAGCTTATTCGCGGAGCAGTACTTC.

A remark on this clone: At the DNA level, this CDR3 is encoded by other sequences in the same sample as well. The rearrangement joins TRBV28 to TRBJ1-2, with a possible D match to TRBD1 (6 bases). Trimming took off 6 bases at V and 0 bases at J, with 11 bases between the two ends. This CDR3 region has 14 residues. Germline V gene lookup returns CDR1 MDHEN and CDR2 SYDVKM. CDR3 amino acids: CASSSGQPNYGYTF. The CDR3 nucleotides are TGTGCCAGCAGCTCGGGACAACCTAACTATGGCTACACCTTC.

The chain joins TRBV7-9 to TRBJ1-2; D is uncertain. The germline gives CDR1 SEHNR, CDR2 FQNEAQ (reference sequence). The CDR3 totals 13 residues. Trimming cost V 5 bases and J 2 bases, with 9 bases left between them. The CDR3 region is CASSEQENYGYTF. CDR3 bases: TGTGCCAGCAGCGAGCAAGAAAACTATGGCTACACCTTC.

V gene TRBV19 combines with J gene TRBJ2-3, with TRBD2 identical over 9 bases. V lost 3 bases and J lost 5; bases outside the gene matches: 9. CDR3 size: 16 residues. Germline V gene lookup returns CDR1 LNHDA and CDR2 SQIVND (reference sequence). The CDR3 here is CASSIGGGRALDTQYF. CDR3 DNA sequence: TGTGCCAGTAGTATTGGTGGCGGGAGGGCCTTAGATACGCAGTATTTT.

This chain connects TRBV29-1 to TRBJ2-5, with D perhaps matching TRBD2 (5 bases). V was clipped by 5 bases and J by 2 bases, with 18 bases between them. This CDR3 contains 15 residues. Per the germline V gene, CDR1 is SQVTM and CDR2 is ANQGSEA. CDR3 in DNA: TGCAGCGTTACCTCGGGGTCGGGAAGGCAAGAGACCCAGTACTTC. As protein: CSVTSGSGRQETQYF.

The chain employs TRBV7-2 and TRBJ2-7; D call uncertain. V lost 2 bases, J lost 4 bases, and 18 bases lay in between. The length of the CDR3 is 16 residues. The germline V gene encodes CDR1 SGHTA and CDR2 FQGNSA. DNA of the CDR3: TGTGCCAGCAGCTTAAATGCTCTCCCCACCGCGTACGAGCAGTACTTC. Amino acids: CASSLNALPTAYEQYF.

This clone has only one observation. The chain links TRBV27 to TRBJ1-5, with D unclear. This CDR3 is built from 15 residues. Germline lookup yields CDR1 MNHEY and CDR2 SMNVEV (reference sequence). V lost 1 base and J 7 bases, leaving 14 bases between the germline ends. The CDR3 coding sequence is TGTGCCAGCAGTTTATTCTCGTCGGCTGGGCAGCCCCAGCATTTT. It encodes CASSLFSSAGQPQHF.

The rearrangement links TRBV28 to TRBJ1-2, with D uncertain. Deletions cut 7 bases from V and 5 bases from J, with 14 bases between. This CDR3 comprises 13 residues. Germline loops: CDR1 MDHEN, CDR2 SYDVKM. The CDR3 coding sequence is TGTGCCAGCATCCCAGCCGCGACTTATGGCTACACCTTC. It encodes CASIPAATYGYTF.

This chain links TRBV5-1 with TRBJ2-2; 9 nucleotides line up with TRBD1. Germline CDR1 reads SGHRS; CDR2 reads YFSETQ. J was trimmed by 3 bases and V by 4 bases; bases with no gene match: 4. This CDR3 contains 15 residues. The CDR3 protein is CASSEGQGHTGELFF. Here the CDR3 DNA reads TGCGCCAGCAGCGAGGGACAGGGCCACACCGGGGAGCTGTTTTTT.

About this clone: An end of the junction does not agree with germline; a read error may underlie this. The chain employs TRBV4-2 and TRBJ1-2, with D perhaps TRBD1 (5 bases). Germline V gives CDR1 LGHNA, CDR2 YNFKEQ. The CDR3 consists of 14 residues. The CDR3 here is CASSQEGQNYGNTF. The CDR3 region has the DNA TGTGCCAGCAGCCAAGAGGGGCAGAACTATGGCAACACCTTC.

CDR3 residues: CASNLLPGQGRQPQHF. DNA of the CDR3: TGTGCCAGTAACCTCCTACCTGGGCAGGGTCGCCAGCCCCAGCATTTT. The rearrangement joins TRBV19 to TRBJ1-5; tentatively, D is TRBD1 (5 bases). V shed 7 bases and J shed 7 bases, with 23 bases lying between them. The CDR3 is 16 residues long. The germline V gene has CDR1 LNHDA and CDR2 SQIVND (reference sequence).

The CDR3 DNA follows: TGTGCCAGCAGCACTGACACGTCCGTTGGCTCCTACGAGCAGTACTTC. It yields the protein CASSTDTSVGSYEQYF. V is TRBV7-2 and J is TRBJ2-7; no clear D gene. CDR1 is SGHTA, CDR2 FQGNSA, per germline. Trimming left V 5 bases short and J 0 bases short, with 17 bases between. CDR3 size: 16 residues. The whole variable domain, filled in from reference TRBV7-2 and TRBJ2-7, reads GAGVSQSPSNKVTEKGKDVELRCDPISGHTALYWYRQSLGQGLEFLIYFQGNSAPDKSGLPSDRFSAERTGGSVSTLTIQRTQQEDSAVYLCASSTDTSVGSYEQYFGPGTRLTVT.

The chain carries TRBV6-5 and TRBJ2-4; D may be TRBD1 or TRBD2 (5 bases each). Per the germline V gene, CDR1 is MNHEY and CDR2 is SVGAGI. This CDR3 comprises 14 residues. Trimming took off 7 bases at V and 9 bases at J, with 19 bases between the two ends. This chain's CDR3 is CASTKGASGSIQYF. CDR3 nucleotides: TGTGCCAGCACCAAGGGAGCATCAGGGAGCATTCAGTACTTC.

J is TRBJ2-7 and V is TRBV6-5; unclear D gene. Germline V CDR1 and CDR2: MNHEY, SVGAGI. V was clipped by 2 bases and J by 1 base, with 6 bases between them. The length of the CDR3 is 13 residues. This CDR3 reads CASSYDASYEQYF. The CDR3 DNA follows: TGTGCCAGCAGTTACGACGCTTCCTACGAGCAGTACTTC.

CDR3 region: CASSPGQGGYGYTF. The CDR3 nucleotides are TGTGCCAGCAGCCCAGGACAGGGTGGCTATGGCTACACCTTC. The gene calls are TRBV7-2 and TRBJ1-2; 8 nucleotides match TRBD1. The junction had 6 bases not matched to a gene; V was cut back by 5 bases and J by 4 bases. From germline, CDR1 is SGHTA and CDR2 FQGNSA. This CDR3 has 14 residues.

The V call is TRBV6-5, the J call TRBJ2-1; D might be TRBD1 (6 bases). The CDR3 loop spans 14 amino acids. Germline V gene data show CDR1 as MNHEY and CDR2 as SVGAGI. The germline V and J ends were trimmed by 8 bases and 0 bases, with 11 bases remaining between them. DNA of the CDR3: TGTGCCAGCGGGGGCGCTAGCTCCTACAATGAGCAGTTCTTC. Its translation: CASGGASSYNEQFF.

V gene TRBV7-9 combines with J gene TRBJ1-6; D remains unclear. The CDR3 extends over 15 amino acids. CDR1 SEHNR and CDR2 FQNEAQ come from the germline V gene (reference sequence). The germline V and J ends were trimmed by 5 bases and 5 bases, with 13 bases remaining between them. CDR3 sequence: CASSPVQVHNSPLHF. Written as DNA, the CDR3 is TGTGCCAGCAGCCCGGTTCAGGTGCATAATTCACCCCTCCACTTT.

This chain links TRBV18 with TRBJ2-5; D remains unclear. Germline V lookup: CDR1 KGHSH, CDR2 LQKENI. Trimming removed 1 base from V and 2 bases from J, with 5 bases in between. CDR3 length equals 13 residues. The CDR3 region has the DNA TGTGCCAGCTCACCACTCGGGCAAGAGACCCAGTACTTC. Protein: CASSPLGQETQYF.

The chain joins TRBV28 to TRBJ2-7; D not resolved. Germline CDR1 and CDR2: MDHEN and SYDVKM. CDR3 length: 11 amino acids. V was shortened by 4 bases and J by 9 bases, with 10 bases between the two germline ends. DNA of the CDR3: TGTGCCAGCAGTTATGTTTCAGGGCAGTACTTC. Amino acids: CASSYVSGQYF. The whole variable domain, filled in from reference TRBV28 and TRBJ2-7, reads DVKVTQSSRYLVKRTGEKVFLECVQDMDHENMFWYRQDPGLGLRLIYFSYDVKMKEKGDIPEGYSVSREKKERFSLILESASTNQTSMYLCASSYVSGQYFGPGTRLTVT.